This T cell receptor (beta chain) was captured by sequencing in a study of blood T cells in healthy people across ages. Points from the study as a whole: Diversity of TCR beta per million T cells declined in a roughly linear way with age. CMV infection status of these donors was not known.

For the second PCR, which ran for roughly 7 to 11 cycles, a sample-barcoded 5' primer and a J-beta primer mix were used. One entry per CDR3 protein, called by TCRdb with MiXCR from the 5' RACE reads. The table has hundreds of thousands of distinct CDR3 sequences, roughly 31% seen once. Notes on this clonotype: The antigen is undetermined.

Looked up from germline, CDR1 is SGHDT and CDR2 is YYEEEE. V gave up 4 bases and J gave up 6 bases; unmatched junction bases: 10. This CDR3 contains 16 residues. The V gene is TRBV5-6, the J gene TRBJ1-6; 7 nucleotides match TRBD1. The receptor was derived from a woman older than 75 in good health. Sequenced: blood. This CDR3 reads CASSTTWTGLNSPLHF. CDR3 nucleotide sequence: TGTGCCAGCAGCACTACTTGGACAGGTCTTAATTCACCCCTCCACTTT. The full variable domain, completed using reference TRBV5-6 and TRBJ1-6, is DAGVTQSPTHLIKTRGQQVTLRCSPKSGHDTVSWYQQALGQGPQFIFQYYEEEERQRGNFPDRFSGHQFPNYSSELNVNALLLGDSALYLCASSTTWTGLNSPLHFGNGTRLTVT.